The entry below describes one TCR beta chain. Its target is not known. The CDR3 length is 15 residues. V shed 6 bases and J 1 base; nucleotides not matched to a gene: 9. Germline V gene lookup returns CDR1 SGHTA and CDR2 FQGNSA. The record originates from a study of cytomegalovirus exposure and HLA in healthy donors. Whole-study results and caveats: With later analysis, a missense DCLRE1C variant became linked to TCR beta V- and J-gene trimming. Roughly even sequencing depth across donors was the assumption behind the presence/absence analyses.

In the PCR, 60 Vbeta and 13 Jbeta primers were used. Clones were sequenced by immunoSEQ multiplex PCR, and TCRdb holds only the in-frame ones, with some missing. The sample records 130,000 or so clones, around 80% being singletons. The sequence derives from a man aged 40-49 years in good health and CMV-seronegative. This chain uses TRBV7-2 with TRBJ2-7; the match to TRBD1 covers 7 bases. Sequenced sample: PBMCs. The chain's CDR3 is CASRSMPGGSYEQYF. CDR3 DNA sequence: TGTGCCAGCAGGTCCATGCCAGGGGGATCCTACGAGCAGTACTTC. Supplemented by reference TRBV7-2 and TRBJ2-7, the full variable domain reads GAGVSQSPSNKVTEKGKDVELRCDPISGHTALYWYRQSLGQGLEFLIYFQGNSAPDKSGLPSDRFSAERTGGSVSTLTIQRTQQEDSAVYLCASRSMPGGSYEQYFGPGTRLTVT.